This T cell receptor (beta chain) was identified during a study of blood T cell repertoires in COVID-19. Individuals drawn from around 25 US areas were about 18 to 95 years old. The CDR3 extends over 13 amino acids. Trimming pared 9 bases from V and 0 bases from J, leaving 12 bases between. From germline, CDR1 is SGHNT and CDR2 YYREEE (reference sequence). Sequencing used immunoSEQ multiplex PCR; TCRdb keeps in-frame clones, though not all of them. The sample contains fewer than 150,000 clones, under 90% of which appear only once. This TCR was recovered from a woman under 30 who had been exposed to COVID-19. The V and J genes are TRBV5-4 and TRBJ1-1; possible D gene TRBD1, 6 bases. Material for sequencing was PBMCs or T cells enriched from blood (not recorded which). This chain's CDR3 is CATQGQLNTEAFF. The CDR3 nucleotides read TGTGCCACACAAGGACAGCTGAACACTGAAGCTTTCTTT.